This TCR beta chain was sequenced in a study of cytomegalovirus exposure and HLA in healthy donors. Study-level results: In a later analysis, CMV-associated beta chains were mostly HLA-associated, it appeared. Most of the TCR beta V segments (in an earlier analysis) were productive either about 87% or about 30% of the time.

As for this clone: Its antigen is as yet unknown.

Both 60 Vbeta primers and 13 Jbeta primers went into the PCR. The repertoire was sequenced with immunoSEQ multiplex PCR; TCRdb's copy has only in-frame clones and lacks some. The sample yields about 130,000 clones, under 85% seen once. This TCR came from a boy aged 10-17 years in good health and CMV-seronegative. The sequenced material came from PBMCs.

CDR3 bases: TGTGCCAGCAGCTTAAGCGGGGGCCACAATGAGCAGTTCTTC. Its translation: CASSLSGGHNEQFF. This chain joins TRBV11-3 and TRBJ2-1; 8 bases map to TRBD2. Looked up from germline, CDR1 is SGHNT and CDR2 is YENEEA. This CDR3 comprises 14 residues. The ends lost 2 bases at V and 5 bases at J; junction bases unmatched: 2.